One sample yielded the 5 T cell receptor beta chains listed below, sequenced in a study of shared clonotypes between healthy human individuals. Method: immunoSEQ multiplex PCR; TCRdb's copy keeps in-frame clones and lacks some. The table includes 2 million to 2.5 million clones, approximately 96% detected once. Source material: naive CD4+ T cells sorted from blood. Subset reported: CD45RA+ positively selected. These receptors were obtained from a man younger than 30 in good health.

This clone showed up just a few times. In DNA form, the CDR3 reads TGCGCCAGCAGCCGTGGGGCTAGCGGGGGAGGAGAGACCCAGTACTTC. This codes for CASSRGASGGGETQYF. The rearrangement links TRBV5-1 to TRBJ2-5, with 10 bases lining up with TRBD2. V trimming: 4 bases; J trimming: 4 bases; junction bases outside the gene matches: 10. The CDR3 is 16 amino acids. Germline lookup yields CDR1 SGHRS and CDR2 YFSETQ.

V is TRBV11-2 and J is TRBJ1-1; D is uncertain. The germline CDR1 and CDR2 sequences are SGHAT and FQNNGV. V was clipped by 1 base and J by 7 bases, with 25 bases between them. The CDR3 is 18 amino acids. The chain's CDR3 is CASSLATSGWSRAGEAFF. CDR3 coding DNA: TGTGCCAGCAGCTTAGCTACCTCTGGTTGGTCCCGGGCCGGTGAAGCTTTCTTT. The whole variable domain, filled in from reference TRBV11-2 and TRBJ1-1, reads EAGVAQSPRYKIIEKRQSVAFWCNPISGHATLYWYQQILGQGPKLLIQFQNNGVVDDSQLPKDRFSAERLKGVDSTLKIQPAKLEDSAVYLCASSLATSGWSRAGEAFFGQGTRLTVV.

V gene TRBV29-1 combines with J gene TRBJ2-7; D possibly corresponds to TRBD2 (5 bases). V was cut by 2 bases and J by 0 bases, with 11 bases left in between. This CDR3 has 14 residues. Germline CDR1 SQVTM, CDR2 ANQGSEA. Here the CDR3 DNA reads TGCAGCGTTGAACTTCCGGGATTCTCCTACGAGCAGTACTTC. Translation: CSVELPGFSYEQYF.

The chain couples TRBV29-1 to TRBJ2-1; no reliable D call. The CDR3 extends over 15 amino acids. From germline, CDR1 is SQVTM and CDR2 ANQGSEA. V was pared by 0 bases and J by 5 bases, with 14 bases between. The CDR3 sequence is CSVEDLGSLNNEQFF. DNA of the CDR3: TGCAGCGTTGAAGATTTGGGGTCCTTGAACAATGAGCAGTTCTTC.

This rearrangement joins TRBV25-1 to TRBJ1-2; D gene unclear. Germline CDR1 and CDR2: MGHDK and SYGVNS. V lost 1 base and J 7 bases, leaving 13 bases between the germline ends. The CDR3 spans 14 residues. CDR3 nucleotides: TGTGCCAGCAGTGAATCGACTATCGGGAGTGGCTACACCTTC. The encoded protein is CASSESTIGSGYTF.